What follows is one T cell receptor beta chain and its context. This sample stems from a study of blood T cell repertoires in COVID-19. Study summary: COVID-19 samples, acute and convalescent, were from the United States, Italy and Spain. PBMCs, B-cell-depleted T cells, or T cells were the source of the cDNA or gDNA that made up the material.

Using immunoSEQ multiplex PCR, the repertoire was profiled, and TCRdb retains in-frame clones only, with some absent. The table records about 280,000 clones, around 90% of them present only once. The V end was cut by 3 bases, the J end by 1 base, with 14 bases between. Germline CDR1 is LGHNA and CDR2 is YNFKEQ. This CDR3 is 16 amino acids long. The sequencing sample was made of peripheral blood. This receptor was taken from a woman in her forties or fifties who had recovered from COVID-19. The chain uses TRBV4-2 and TRBJ2-3, with D maybe TRBD1 (6 bases). The chain's CDR3 is CASSQATGGGTDTQYF. In nucleotides, the CDR3 is TGTGCCAGCAGCCAGGCGACAGGCGGAGGCACAGATACGCAGTATTTT.